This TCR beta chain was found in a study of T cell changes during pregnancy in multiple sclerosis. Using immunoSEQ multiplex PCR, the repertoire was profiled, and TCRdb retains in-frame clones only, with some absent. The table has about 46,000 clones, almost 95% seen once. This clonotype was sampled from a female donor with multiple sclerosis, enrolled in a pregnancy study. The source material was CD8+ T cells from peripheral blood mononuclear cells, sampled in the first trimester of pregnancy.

The DNA of the CDR3 is TGTGCCAGCAGTTTAGGCGGGAGGGCCTTAAATGAGCAGTTCTTC. Translation: CASSLGGRALNEQFF. The V call is TRBV27, the J call TRBJ2-1; the match to TRBD2 covers 9 bases. This CDR3 has 15 residues. V gave up 2 bases and J gave up 7 bases; unmatched junction bases: 6. The germline V gene has CDR1 MNHEY and CDR2 SMNVEV (reference sequence).